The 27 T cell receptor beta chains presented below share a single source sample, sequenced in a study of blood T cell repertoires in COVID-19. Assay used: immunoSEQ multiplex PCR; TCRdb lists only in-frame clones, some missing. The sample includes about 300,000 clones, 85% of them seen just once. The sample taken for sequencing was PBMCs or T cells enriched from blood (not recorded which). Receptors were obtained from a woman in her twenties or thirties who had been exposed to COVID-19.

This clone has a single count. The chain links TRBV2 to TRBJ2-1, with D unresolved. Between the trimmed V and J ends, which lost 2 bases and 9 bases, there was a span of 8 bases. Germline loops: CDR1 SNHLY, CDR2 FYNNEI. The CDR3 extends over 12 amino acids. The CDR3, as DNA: TGTGCCAGCAGTGAACTAGACGGTGAGCAGTTCTTC. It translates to CASSELDGEQFF.

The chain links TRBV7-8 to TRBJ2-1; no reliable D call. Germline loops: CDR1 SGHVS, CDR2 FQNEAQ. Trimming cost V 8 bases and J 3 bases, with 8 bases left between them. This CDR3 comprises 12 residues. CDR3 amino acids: CASLGVYNEQFF. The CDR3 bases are TGTGCCAGCCTAGGCGTCTACAATGAGCAGTTCTTC.

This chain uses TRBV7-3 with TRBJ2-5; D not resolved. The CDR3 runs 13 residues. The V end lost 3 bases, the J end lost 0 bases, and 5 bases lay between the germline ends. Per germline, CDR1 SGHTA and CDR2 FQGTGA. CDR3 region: CASSLRYQETQYF. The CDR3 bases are TGTGCCAGCAGCTTGCGATACCAAGAGACCCAGTACTTC.

The CDR3: CASSRRTAATNEKLFF. As DNA, the CDR3 is TGTGCCAGCAGCCGAAGGACAGCTGCAACTAATGAAAAACTGTTTTTT. The chain has TRBV5-6 and TRBJ1-4, with a weak D call TRBD1 (6 bases). In germline, CDR1 is SGHDT, CDR2 YYEEEE. Trimming stripped 4 bases from V and 0 bases from J, with 13 bases between. This CDR3 contains 16 residues.

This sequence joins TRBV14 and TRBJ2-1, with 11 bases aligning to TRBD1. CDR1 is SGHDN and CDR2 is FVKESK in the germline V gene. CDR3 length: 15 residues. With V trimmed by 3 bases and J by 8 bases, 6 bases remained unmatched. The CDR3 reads CASSHPGQGDYEQFF. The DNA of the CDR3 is TGTGCCAGCAGCCACCCGGGACAGGGGGACTATGAGCAGTTCTTC.

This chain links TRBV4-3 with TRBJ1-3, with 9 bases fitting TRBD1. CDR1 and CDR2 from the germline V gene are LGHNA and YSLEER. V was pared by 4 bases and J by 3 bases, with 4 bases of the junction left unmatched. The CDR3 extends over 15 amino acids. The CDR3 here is CASSLGQGYGNTIYF. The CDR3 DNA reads TGCGCCAGCAGCCTCGGACAGGGGTATGGAAACACCATATATTTT.

The CDR3 DNA reads TGTGCCAGCTCACCGTCGGAATCGGGGATCACCGGGGAGCTGTTTTTT. It yields the protein CASSPSESGITGELFF. The chain combines TRBV18 with TRBJ2-2; a weak D match, TRBD2 (5 bases). The CDR3 is 16 residues long. Trimming took off 3 bases at V and 4 bases at J, with 15 bases between the two ends. CDR1 is KGHSH and CDR2 is LQKENI in the germline V gene.

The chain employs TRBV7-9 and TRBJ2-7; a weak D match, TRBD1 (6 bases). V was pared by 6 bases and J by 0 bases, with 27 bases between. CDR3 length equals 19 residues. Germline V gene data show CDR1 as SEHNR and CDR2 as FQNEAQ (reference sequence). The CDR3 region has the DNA TGTGCCAGCAGTTCAGACCGGGACACGGGCGACCCTGACTCCTACGAGCAGTACTTC. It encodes CASSSDRDTGDPDSYEQYF.

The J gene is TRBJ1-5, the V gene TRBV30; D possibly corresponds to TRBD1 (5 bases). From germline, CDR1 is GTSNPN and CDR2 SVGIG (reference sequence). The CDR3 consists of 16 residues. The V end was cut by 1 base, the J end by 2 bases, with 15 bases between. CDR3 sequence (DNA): TGTGCCTGGAGTGCTGGGACTGCATTGGGCAATCAGCCCCAGCATTTT. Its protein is CAWSAGTALGNQPQHF.

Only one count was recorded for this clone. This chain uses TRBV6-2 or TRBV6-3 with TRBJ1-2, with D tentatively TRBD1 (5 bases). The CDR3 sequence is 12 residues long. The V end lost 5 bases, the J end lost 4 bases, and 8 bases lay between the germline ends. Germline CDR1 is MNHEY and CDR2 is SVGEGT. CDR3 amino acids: CASSQDSYGYTF. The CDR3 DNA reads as TGTGCCAGCAGTCAAGACAGCTATGGCTACACCTTC.

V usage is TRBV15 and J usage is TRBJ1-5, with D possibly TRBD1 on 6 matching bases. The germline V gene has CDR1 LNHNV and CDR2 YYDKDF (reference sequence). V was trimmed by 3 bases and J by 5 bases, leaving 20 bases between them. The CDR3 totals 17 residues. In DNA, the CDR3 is TGTGCCACCAGCAGTCCTTTTCTCGCGGACAGTTATCAGCCCCAGCATTTT. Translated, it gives CATSSPFLADSYQPQHF.

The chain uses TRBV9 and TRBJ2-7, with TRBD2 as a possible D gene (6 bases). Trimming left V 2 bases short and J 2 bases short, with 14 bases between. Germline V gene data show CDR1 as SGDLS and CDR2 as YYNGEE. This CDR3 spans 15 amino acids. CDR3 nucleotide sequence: TGTGCCAGCAGCGTCGGGGTAGCGGAGGCCTACGAGCAGTACTTC. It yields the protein CASSVGVAEAYEQYF.

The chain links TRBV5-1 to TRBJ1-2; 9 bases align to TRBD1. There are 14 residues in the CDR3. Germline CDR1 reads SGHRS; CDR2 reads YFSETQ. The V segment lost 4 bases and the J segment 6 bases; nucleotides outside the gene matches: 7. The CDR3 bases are TGCGCCAGCAGCCCAACCGGGACAGGGAATGGCTACACCTTC. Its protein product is CASSPTGTGNGYTF.

The CDR3 region has the DNA TGTGCCAGCAGCTTAGAACCGGGGATGTCTTACGAGCAGTACTTC. Protein product: CASSLEPGMSYEQYF. The chain joins TRBV7-2 to TRBJ2-7, with a possible D match to TRBD2 (5 bases). The CDR3 is 15 residues long. The V and J ends lost 1 base and 4 bases respectively, with 14 bases between them. Germline lookup yields CDR1 SGHTA and CDR2 FQGNSA. The variable domain in full, completed from reference TRBV7-2 and TRBJ2-7, reads GAGVSQSPSNKVTEKGKDVELRCDPISGHTALYWYRQSLGQGLEFLIYFQGNSAPDKSGLPSDRFSAERTGGSVSTLTIQRTQQEDSAVYLCASSLEPGMSYEQYFGPGTRLTVT.

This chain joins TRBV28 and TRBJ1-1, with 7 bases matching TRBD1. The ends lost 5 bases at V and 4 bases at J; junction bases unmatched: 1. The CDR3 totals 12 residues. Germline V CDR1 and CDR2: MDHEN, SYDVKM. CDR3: CASSRTGTEAFF. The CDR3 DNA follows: TGTGCCAGCAGTCGGACAGGCACTGAAGCTTTCTTT.

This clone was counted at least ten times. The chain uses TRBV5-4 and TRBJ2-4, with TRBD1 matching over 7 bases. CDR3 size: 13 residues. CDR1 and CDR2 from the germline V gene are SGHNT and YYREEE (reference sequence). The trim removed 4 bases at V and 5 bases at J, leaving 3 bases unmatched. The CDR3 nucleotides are TGTGCCAGCAGCCCGGGGACAGAAAACATTCAGTACTTC. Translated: CASSPGTENIQYF.

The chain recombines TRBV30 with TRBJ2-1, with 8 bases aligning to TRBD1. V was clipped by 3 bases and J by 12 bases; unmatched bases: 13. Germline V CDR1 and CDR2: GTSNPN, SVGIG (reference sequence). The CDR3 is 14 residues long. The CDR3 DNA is TGTGCCTGGAGGAGGAGAACGGACAGGGTGGGGCAGTTCTTC. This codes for CAWRRRTDRVGQFF.

The CDR3 region has the DNA TGCAGCGTTGACTTATTACGGGTAGGTGGCTACGAGCAGTACTTC. This gives the protein CSVDLLRVGGYEQYF. This chain joins TRBV29-1 and TRBJ2-7; no clear D gene. This CDR3 is built from 15 residues. V was trimmed by 3 bases and J by 3 bases, leaving 18 bases between them. From germline, CDR1 is SQVTM and CDR2 ANQGSEA.

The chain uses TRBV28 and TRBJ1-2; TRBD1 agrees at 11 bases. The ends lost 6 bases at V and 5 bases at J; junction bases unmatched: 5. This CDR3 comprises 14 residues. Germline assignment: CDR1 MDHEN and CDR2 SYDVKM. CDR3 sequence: CASRSGTGGYGYTF. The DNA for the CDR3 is TGTGCCAGCAGGTCCGGGACAGGGGGATATGGCTACACCTTC.

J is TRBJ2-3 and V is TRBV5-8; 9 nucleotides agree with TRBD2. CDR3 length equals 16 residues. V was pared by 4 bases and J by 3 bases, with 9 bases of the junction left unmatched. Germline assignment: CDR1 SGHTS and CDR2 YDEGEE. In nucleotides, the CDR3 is TGTGCCAGCAGCCCAGGGACTAGCCGTCAGACAGATACGCAGTATTTT. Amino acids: CASSPGTSRQTDTQYF.

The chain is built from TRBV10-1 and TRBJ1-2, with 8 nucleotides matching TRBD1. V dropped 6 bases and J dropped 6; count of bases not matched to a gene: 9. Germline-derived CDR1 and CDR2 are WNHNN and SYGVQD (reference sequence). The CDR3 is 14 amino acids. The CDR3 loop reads CASRPTGVGDGYTF. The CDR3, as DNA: TGCGCCAGCAGACCGACAGGGGTCGGTGATGGCTACACCTTC.

CDR3 sequence reads: CASRLRTGGGGYTF. CDR3 DNA sequence: TGTGCCAGCAGGTTACGGACAGGGGGCGGTGGCTACACCTTC. The chain employs TRBV3-1 (or the pseudogene TRBV3-2) and TRBJ1-2; 11 nucleotides line up with TRBD1. The CDR3 length is 14 residues. CDR1 and CDR2 (germline): LGHDT, YNNKEL (reference sequence). Trimming at V came to 6 bases and at J to 7 bases, leaving 7 bases not matched to a gene.

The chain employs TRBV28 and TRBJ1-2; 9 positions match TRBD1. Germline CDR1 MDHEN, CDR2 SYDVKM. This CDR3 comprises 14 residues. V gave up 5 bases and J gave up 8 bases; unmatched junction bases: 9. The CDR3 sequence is CASSPPGTGTGYTF. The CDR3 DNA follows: TGTGCCAGCAGTCCCCCCGGGACAGGGACCGGCTACACCTTC.

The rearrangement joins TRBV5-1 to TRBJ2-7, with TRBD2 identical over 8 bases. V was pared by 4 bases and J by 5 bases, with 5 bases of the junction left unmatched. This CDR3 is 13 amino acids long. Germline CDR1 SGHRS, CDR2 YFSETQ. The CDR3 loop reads CASSREGRDEQYF. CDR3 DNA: TGCGCCAGCAGCCGGGAGGGCCGGGACGAGCAGTACTTC.

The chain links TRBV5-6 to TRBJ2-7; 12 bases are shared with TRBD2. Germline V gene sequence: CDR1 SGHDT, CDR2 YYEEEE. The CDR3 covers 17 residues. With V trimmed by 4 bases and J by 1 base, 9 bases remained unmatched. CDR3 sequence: CASSQLAGGPNSYEQYF. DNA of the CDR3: TGTGCCAGCAGCCAACTAGCGGGAGGACCGAATTCCTACGAGCAGTACTTC.

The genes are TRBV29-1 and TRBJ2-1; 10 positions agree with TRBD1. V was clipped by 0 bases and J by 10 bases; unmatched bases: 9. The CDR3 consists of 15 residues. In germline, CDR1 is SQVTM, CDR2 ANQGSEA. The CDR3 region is CSVEEGDRGPYEQFF. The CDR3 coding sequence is TGCAGCGTTGAAGAAGGGGACAGGGGCCCCTACGAGCAGTTCTTC.

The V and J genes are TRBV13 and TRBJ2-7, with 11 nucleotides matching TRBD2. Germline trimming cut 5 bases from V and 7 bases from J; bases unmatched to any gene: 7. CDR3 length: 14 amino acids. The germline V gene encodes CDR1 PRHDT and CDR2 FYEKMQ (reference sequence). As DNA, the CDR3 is TGTGCCAGCAGCATTAGCGGGAGGGGTAAAGAGCAGTACTTC. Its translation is CASSISGRGKEQYF.